One T cell receptor (beta chain) is described in this entry. The data originate from a study of control samples from healthy donors and cancer patients. Generated by immunoSEQ multiplex PCR, the TCRdb table keeps only in-frame clones and is missing some. The sample holds about 59,000 clones, approximately 92% seen once. Per germline, CDR1 LGHNA and CDR2 YNFKEQ. Trimming took off 0 bases at V and 5 bases at J, with 10 bases between the two ends. The CDR3 runs to 15 residues. This chain uses TRBV4-2 with TRBJ1-4; D not certain. Material: PBMCs. The receptor comes from a man aged 40-49 years with colorectal cancer. The CDR3 sequence is CASSQEQRLNEKLFF. The CDR3, as DNA: TGTGCCAGCAGCCAAGAGCAACGGCTAAATGAAAAACTGTTTTTT.